Presented here are 5 T cell receptor beta chains from one specimen sequenced in a study of regulatory T cells in long-lasting Graves disease. Time point reported: persistent/refractory GD, antithyroid drugs over 5 years with positive TRAb. From PBMCs, RNA was extracted and then used to make the TCR library. Building of the TCR beta libraries involved iRepertoire HTBI primers and Arm-PCR of CDR3 regions. One entry per CDR3 protein results from TCRdb running MiXCR on the multiplex PCR reads. The repertoire includes 430,000 or so distinct CDR3 sequences, around 20% of them detected once, and roughly an eighth sits in the top ten. Source: peripheral blood mononuclear cells (PBMCs), taken when the disease was refractory, from a patient treated with antithyroid drugs. These receptor sequences come from a female donor with Graves disease.

This clonotype has ten or more counts. This rearrangement joins TRBV19 to TRBJ1-2; 7 bases are shared with TRBD1. The CDR3 runs to 14 residues. J gave up 6 bases and V 3 bases, and 7 bases lay outside the gene matches. CDR1 is LNHDA and CDR2 is SQIVND in the germline V gene (reference sequence). CDR3 in DNA: TGTGCCAGTAGTATCCGGGGACAGCTGGATGGCTACACCTTC. Translated, it gives CASSIRGQLDGYTF.

The rearrangement joins TRBV28 to TRBJ2-3; tentatively, D is TRBD2 (6 bases). V was cut by 5 bases and J by 1 base, with 16 bases left in between. Germline-derived CDR1 and CDR2 are MDHEN and SYDVKM. The CDR3 totals 16 residues. Here the CDR3 reads CASSEVAGRGTDTQYF. CDR3 DNA: TGTGCCAGCAGTGAGGTTGCGGGACGGGGCACAGATACGCAGTATTTT.

This clonotype was observed many times. This rearrangement joins TRBV3-1 to TRBJ1-1; D is ambiguous. Germline CDR1 LGHDT, CDR2 YNNKEL (reference sequence). Trimming shortened V by 0 bases and J by 6 bases, and 11 bases separated the two germline ends. This CDR3 is built from 14 residues. The DNA for the CDR3 is TGTGCCAGCAGCCAAGATTGGAGGATCCCTGAAGCTTTCTTT. Amino acid sequence: CASSQDWRIPEAFF.

The rearrangement links TRBV6-2 or TRBV6-3 to TRBJ2-2; TRBD2 is a possible D gene (6 bases). In germline, CDR1 is MNHEY, CDR2 SVGEGT. Trimming stripped 0 bases from V and 2 bases from J, with 19 bases between. CDR3 length: 19 amino acids. The CDR3 coding sequence is TGTGCCAGCAGTTACTCTTACTCACGGCAGGAGGGTAACACCGGGGAGCTGTTTTTT. It codes for CASSYSYSRQEGNTGELFF.

This clonotype has just a few counts. The gene calls are TRBV3-1 and TRBJ1-5; possibly TRBD1 for D (6 bases). The CDR3 covers 16 residues. The V end was cut by 4 bases, the J end by 9 bases, with 22 bases between. Per germline, CDR1 LGHDT and CDR2 YNNKEL (reference sequence). In nucleotides, the CDR3 is TGTGCCAGCAGCCTTACGACAGGCGGTGGGGGGGGGCCCCAGCATTTT. Amino acids: CASSLTTGGGGGPQHF.